This T cell receptor beta chain originates from a study of blood T cell repertoires in COVID-19. Turning to the study itself: Collection of acute and convalescent COVID-19 samples took place in the United States, Italy and Spain. PBMCs, B-cell-depleted T cells, or T cells were the source of the cDNA or gDNA that made up the material.

This clone has only one observation. The CDR3 has 13 amino acids. The trim removed 4 bases at V and 5 bases at J, leaving 1 base unmatched. In germline, CDR1 is LNHDA, CDR2 SQIVND (reference sequence). How the authors handled the data: Reference gene primer amplification gave nucleated cell count estimates. TCRdb keeps only in-frame clones here, not all; method: immunoSEQ multiplex PCR. V and J calls and clone size are as listed in that table; D and trimming were resolved from the DNA. Of 85,000 to 130,000 clones listed, over 55% are singletons. This chain uses TRBV19 with TRBJ1-1, with TRBD1 identical over 10 bases. Sequenced material: peripheral blood. The receptor's source is a human donor with acute or convalescent COVID-19. The donor label of this sample is uncertain. CDR3 loop: CASSRQGATEAFF. The CDR3 DNA reads TGTGCCAGTAGTAGACAGGGGGCGACTGAAGCTTTCTTT.